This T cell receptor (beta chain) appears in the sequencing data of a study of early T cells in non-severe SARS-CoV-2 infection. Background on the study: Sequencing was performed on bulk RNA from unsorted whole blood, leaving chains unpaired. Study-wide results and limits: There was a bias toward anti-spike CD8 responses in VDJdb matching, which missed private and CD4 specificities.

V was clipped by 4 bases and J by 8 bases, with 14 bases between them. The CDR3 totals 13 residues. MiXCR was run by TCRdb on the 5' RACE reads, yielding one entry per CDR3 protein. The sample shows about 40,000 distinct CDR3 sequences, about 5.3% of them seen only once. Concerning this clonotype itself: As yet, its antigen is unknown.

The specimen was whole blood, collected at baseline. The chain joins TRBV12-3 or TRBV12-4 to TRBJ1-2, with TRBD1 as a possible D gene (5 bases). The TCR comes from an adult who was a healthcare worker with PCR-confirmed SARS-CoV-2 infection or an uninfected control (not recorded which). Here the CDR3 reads CASSSPDTWGYTF. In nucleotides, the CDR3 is TGTGCCAGCAGTTCACCGGACACCTGGGGCTACACCTTC.